This T cell receptor beta chain derives from a study of T cell responses to AZD1222 COVID-19 vaccine. In the case of this clone: Its specificity is unknown.

Study-wide results and caveats: The sample set comprised mostly white British donors with more females, and clonal diversity was possibly underestimated. There were repertoire samples only from the period after the peak T cell response.

Profiled with immunoSEQ multiplex PCR; TCRdb holds only in-frame clones, not every one. The data show more than 250,000 clones, approximately 93% seen once. This TCR was sampled from an adult in good health. Here the sequenced sample was peripheral blood, taken on day 0 of AZD1222 vaccination.

DNA for the CDR3: TGCGCCAGCAGCCCACTAGCGGGGGGGCCTTACAATGAGCAGTTCTTC. It codes for CASSPLAGGPYNEQFF. This chain links TRBV5-1 with TRBJ2-1; 13 nucleotides agree with TRBD2. The CDR3 runs to 16 residues. Losses at the gene ends were 4 bases for V and 4 bases for J; bases not matched to a gene: 5. Germline V gives CDR1 SGHRS, CDR2 YFSETQ.